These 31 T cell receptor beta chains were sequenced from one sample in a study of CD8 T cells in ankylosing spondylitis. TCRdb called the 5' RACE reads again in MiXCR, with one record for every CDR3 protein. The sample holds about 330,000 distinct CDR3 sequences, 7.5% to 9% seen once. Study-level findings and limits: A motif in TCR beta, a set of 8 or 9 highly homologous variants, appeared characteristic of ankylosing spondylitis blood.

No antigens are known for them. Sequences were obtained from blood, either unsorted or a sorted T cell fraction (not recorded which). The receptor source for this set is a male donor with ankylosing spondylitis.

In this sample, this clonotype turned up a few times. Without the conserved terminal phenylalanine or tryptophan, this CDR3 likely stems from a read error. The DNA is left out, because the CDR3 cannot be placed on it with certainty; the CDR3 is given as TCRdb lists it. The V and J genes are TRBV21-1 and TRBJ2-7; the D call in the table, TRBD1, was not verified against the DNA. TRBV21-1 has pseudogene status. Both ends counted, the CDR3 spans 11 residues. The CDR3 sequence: CASSVQGQGLL.

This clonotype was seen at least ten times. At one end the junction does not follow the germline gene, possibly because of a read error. The CDR3 DNA follows: TGCGCCAGCAGCGGTGACAGCTACGAGCAGTACTTC. This gives the protein CASSGDSYEQYF. The V call is TRBV6-2 or TRBV6-3, the J call TRBJ2-7, with D perhaps assigned TRBD1 or TRBD2 (5 bases each). The CDR3 extends over 12 amino acids. From germline, CDR1 is MNHEY and CDR2 SVGEGT.

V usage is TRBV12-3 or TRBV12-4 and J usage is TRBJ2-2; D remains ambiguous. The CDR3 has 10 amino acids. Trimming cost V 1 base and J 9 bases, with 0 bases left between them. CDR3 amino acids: CASSLGELFF. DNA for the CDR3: TGTGCCAGCAGTTTAGGGGAGCTGTTTTTT.

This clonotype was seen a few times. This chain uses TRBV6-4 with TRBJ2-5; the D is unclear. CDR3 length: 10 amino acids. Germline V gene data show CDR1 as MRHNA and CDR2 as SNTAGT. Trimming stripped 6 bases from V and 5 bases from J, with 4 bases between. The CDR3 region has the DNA TGTGCCAGCAGGAAGGAGACCCAGTACTTC. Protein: CASRKETQYF.

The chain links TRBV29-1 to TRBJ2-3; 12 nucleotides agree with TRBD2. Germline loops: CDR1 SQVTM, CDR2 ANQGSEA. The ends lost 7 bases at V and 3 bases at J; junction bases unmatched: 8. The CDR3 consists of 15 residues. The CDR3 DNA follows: TGCAGCGGGGAGCGACTAGCGGGAGCTACAGATACGCAGTATTTT. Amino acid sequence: CSGERLAGATDTQYF.

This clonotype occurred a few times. CDR3 region: CASGAEGRSPLHF. The CDR3 DNA reads TGTGCCAGCGGGGCGGAAGGACGATCACCCCTCCACTTT. The chain joins TRBV25-1 to TRBJ1-6; TRBD1 is a possible D gene (5 bases). This CDR3 has 13 residues. Per germline, CDR1 MGHDK and CDR2 SYGVNS. V lost 8 bases and J lost 10, with 15 bases in between.

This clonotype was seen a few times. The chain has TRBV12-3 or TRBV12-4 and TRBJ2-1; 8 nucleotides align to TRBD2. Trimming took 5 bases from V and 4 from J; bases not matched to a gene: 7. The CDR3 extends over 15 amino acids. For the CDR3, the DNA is TGTGCCAGCAGTCGACTAGCGAGTACTTACAATGAGCAGTTCTTC. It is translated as CASSRLASTYNEQFF.

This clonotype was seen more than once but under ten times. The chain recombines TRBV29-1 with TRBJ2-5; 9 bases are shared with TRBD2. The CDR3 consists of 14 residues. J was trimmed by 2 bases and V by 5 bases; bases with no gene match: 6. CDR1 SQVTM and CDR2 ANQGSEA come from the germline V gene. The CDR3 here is CSVLRLAAQETQYF. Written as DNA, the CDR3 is TGCAGCGTTCTGAGACTAGCGGCTCAAGAGACCCAGTACTTC. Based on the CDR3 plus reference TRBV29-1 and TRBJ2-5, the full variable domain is SAVISQKPSRDICQRGTSLTIQCQVDSQVTMMFWYRQQPGQSLTLIATANQGSEATYESGFVIDKFPISRPNLTFSTLTVSNMSPEDSSIYLCSVLRLAAQETQYFGPGTRLLVL.

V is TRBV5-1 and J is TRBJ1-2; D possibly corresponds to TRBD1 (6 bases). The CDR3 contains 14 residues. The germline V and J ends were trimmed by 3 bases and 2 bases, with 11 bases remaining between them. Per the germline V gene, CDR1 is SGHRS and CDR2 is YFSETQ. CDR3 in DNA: TGCGCCAGCAGCTCCGACGGACAGAACTATGGCTACACCTTC. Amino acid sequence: CASSSDGQNYGYTF.

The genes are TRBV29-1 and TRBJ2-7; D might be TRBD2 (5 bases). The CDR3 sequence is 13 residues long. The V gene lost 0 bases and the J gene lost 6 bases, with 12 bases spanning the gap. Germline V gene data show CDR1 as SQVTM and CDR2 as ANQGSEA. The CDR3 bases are TGCAGCGTTGAAGACGATACCCGGGGCGAGCAGTACTTC. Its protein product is CSVEDDTRGEQYF.

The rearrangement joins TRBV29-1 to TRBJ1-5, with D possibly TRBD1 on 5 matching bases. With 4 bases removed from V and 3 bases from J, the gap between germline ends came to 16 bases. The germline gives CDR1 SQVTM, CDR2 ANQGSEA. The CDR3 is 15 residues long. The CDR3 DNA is TGCAGCGTTGCCGTAAGGGACGGACACAATCAGCCCCAGCATTTT. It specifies CSVAVRDGHNQPQHF. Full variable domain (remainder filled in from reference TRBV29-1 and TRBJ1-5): SAVISQKPSRDICQRGTSLTIQCQVDSQVTMMFWYRQQPGQSLTLIATANQGSEATYESGFVIDKFPISRPNLTFSTLTVSNMSPEDSSIYLCSVAVRDGHNQPQHFGDGTRLSIL.

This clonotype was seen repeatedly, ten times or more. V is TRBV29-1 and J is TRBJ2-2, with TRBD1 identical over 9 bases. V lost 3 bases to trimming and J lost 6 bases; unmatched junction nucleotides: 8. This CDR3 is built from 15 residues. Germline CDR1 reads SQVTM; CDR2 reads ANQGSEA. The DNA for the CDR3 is TGCAGCGTTGAGTCCGGGGACAGGGCGGCCGGGGAGCTGTTTTTT. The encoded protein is CSVESGDRAAGELFF.

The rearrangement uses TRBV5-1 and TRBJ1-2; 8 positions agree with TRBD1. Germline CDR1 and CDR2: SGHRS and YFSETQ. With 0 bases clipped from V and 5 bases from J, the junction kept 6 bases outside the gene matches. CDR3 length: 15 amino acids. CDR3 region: CASSLVAGGEYGYTF. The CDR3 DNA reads TGCGCCAGCAGCTTGGTGGCAGGGGGCGAATATGGCTACACCTTC.

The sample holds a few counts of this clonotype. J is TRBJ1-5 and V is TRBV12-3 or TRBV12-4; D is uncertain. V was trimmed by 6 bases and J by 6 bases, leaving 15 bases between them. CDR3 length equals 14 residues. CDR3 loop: CASSLAGYSQPQHF. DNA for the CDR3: TGTGCCAGCAGCTTGGCCGGGTATAGTCAGCCCCAGCATTTT.

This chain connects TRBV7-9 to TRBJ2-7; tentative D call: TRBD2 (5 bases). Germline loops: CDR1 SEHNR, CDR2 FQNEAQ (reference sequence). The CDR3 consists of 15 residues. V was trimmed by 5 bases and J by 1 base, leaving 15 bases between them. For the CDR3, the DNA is TGTGCCAGCAGCCCGCGGGTCGGGCAATCCTACGAGCAGTACTTC. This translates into CASSPRVGQSYEQYF.

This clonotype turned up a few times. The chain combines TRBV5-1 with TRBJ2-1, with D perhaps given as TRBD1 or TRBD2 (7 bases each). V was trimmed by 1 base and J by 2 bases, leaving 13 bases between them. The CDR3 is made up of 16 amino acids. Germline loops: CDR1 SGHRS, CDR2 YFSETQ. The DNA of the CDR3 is TGCGCCAGCAGCTTGAGGGCAGGGGGGGCCTACAATGAGCAGTTCTTC. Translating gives CASSLRAGGAYNEQFF.

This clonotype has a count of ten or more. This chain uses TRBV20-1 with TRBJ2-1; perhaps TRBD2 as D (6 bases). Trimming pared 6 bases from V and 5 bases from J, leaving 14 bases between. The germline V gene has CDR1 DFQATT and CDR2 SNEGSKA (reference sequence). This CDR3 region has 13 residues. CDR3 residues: CSAEWRAHNEQFF. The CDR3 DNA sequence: TGCAGTGCGGAGTGGAGGGCCCACAATGAGCAGTTCTTC.

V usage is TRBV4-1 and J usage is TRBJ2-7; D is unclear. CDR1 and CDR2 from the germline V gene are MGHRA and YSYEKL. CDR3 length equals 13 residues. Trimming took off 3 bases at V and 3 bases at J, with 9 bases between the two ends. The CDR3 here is CASSQLTGYEQYF. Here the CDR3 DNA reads TGCGCCAGCAGCCAGTTGACTGGCTACGAGCAGTACTTC.

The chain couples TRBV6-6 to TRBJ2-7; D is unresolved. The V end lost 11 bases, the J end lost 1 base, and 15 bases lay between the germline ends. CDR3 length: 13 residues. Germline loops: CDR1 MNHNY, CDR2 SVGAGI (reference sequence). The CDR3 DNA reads TGTGCCTCTAGTCGTGCCTTTTCCTACGAGCAGTACTTC. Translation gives CASSRAFSYEQYF.

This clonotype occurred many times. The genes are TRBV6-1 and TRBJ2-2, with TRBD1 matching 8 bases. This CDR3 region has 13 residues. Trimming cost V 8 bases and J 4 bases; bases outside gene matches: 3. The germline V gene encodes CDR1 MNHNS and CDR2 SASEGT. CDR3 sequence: CASGTGFTGELFF. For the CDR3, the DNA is TGTGCCAGCGGGACAGGCTTCACCGGGGAGCTGTTTTTT.

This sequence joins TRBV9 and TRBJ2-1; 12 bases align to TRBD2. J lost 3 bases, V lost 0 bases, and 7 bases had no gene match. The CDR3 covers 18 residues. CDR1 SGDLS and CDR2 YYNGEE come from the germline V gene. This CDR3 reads CASSVGTSGRYGYNEQFF. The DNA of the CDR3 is TGTGCCAGCAGCGTAGGTACTAGCGGGAGGTATGGCTACAATGAGCAGTTCTTC.

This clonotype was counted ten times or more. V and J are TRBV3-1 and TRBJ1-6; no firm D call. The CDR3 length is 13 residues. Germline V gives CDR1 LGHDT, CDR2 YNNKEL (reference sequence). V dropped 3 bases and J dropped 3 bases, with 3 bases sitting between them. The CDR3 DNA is TGTGCCAGCAGCCAGAGCTATAATTCACCCCTCCACTTT. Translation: CASSQSYNSPLHF.

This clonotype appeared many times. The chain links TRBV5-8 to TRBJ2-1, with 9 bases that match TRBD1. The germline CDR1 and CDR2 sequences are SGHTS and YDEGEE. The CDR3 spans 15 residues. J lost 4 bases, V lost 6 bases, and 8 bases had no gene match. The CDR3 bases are TGTGCCAGCATCCCCGGGACAGGGTCTTACAATGAGCAGTTCTTC. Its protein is CASIPGTGSYNEQFF.

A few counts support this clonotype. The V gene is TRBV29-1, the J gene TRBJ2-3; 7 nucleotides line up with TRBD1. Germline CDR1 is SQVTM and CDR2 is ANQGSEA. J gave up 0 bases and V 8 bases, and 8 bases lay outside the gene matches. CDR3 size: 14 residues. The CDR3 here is CSSRGDRSTDTQYF. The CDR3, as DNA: TGCAGCTCACGAGGGGACAGAAGCACAGATACGCAGTATTTT.

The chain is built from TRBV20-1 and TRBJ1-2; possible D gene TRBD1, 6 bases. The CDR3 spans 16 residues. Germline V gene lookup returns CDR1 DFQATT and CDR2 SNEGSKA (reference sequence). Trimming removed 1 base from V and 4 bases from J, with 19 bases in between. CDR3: CSARGGADREGYGYTF. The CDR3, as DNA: TGCAGTGCTAGAGGGGGGGCGGACAGAGAGGGCTATGGCTACACCTTC.

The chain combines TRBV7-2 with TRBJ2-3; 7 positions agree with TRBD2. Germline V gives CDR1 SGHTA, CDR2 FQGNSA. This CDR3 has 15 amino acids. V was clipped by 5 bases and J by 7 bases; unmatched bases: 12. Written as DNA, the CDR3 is TGTGCCAGCAGCCCACGGGCGGGGGTTGTGAATACGCAGTATTTT. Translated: CASSPRAGVVNTQYF.

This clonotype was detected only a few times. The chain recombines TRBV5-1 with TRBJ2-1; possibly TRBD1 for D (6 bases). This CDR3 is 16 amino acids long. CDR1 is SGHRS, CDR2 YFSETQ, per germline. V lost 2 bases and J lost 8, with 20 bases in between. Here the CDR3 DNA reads TGCGCCAGCAGCTTAGAGGTCCGGGACATCGTAGATGAGCAGTTCTTC. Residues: CASSLEVRDIVDEQFF.

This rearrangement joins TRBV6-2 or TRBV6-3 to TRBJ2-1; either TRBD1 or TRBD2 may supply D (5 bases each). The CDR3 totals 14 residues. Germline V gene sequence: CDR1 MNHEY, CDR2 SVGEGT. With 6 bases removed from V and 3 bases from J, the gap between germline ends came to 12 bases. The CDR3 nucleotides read TGTGCCAGCAGCCCGGGACGGAGCTACAATGAGCAGTTCTTC. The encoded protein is CASSPGRSYNEQFF.

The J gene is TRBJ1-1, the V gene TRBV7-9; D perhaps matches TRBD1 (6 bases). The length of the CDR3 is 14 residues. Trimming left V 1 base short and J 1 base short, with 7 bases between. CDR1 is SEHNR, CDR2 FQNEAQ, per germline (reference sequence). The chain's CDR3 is CASSLGTENTEAFF. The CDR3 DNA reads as TGTGCCAGCAGCTTAGGGACAGAGAACACTGAAGCTTTCTTT.

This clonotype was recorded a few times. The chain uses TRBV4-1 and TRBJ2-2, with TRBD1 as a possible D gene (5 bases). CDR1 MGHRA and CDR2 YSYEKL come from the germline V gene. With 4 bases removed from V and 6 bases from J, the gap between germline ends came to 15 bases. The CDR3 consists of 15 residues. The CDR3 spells CASSPTAARSGELFF. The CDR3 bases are TGCGCCAGCAGCCCGACAGCAGCCCGGTCCGGGGAGCTGTTTTTT.

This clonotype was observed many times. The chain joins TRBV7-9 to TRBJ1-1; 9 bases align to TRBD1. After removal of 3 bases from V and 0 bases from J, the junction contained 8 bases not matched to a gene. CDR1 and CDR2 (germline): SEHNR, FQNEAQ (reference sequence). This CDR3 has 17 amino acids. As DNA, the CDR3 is TGTGCCAGCAGCTTCCTCCGGGACAGGGAAATGAACACTGAAGCTTTCTTT. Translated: CASSFLRDREMNTEAFF.